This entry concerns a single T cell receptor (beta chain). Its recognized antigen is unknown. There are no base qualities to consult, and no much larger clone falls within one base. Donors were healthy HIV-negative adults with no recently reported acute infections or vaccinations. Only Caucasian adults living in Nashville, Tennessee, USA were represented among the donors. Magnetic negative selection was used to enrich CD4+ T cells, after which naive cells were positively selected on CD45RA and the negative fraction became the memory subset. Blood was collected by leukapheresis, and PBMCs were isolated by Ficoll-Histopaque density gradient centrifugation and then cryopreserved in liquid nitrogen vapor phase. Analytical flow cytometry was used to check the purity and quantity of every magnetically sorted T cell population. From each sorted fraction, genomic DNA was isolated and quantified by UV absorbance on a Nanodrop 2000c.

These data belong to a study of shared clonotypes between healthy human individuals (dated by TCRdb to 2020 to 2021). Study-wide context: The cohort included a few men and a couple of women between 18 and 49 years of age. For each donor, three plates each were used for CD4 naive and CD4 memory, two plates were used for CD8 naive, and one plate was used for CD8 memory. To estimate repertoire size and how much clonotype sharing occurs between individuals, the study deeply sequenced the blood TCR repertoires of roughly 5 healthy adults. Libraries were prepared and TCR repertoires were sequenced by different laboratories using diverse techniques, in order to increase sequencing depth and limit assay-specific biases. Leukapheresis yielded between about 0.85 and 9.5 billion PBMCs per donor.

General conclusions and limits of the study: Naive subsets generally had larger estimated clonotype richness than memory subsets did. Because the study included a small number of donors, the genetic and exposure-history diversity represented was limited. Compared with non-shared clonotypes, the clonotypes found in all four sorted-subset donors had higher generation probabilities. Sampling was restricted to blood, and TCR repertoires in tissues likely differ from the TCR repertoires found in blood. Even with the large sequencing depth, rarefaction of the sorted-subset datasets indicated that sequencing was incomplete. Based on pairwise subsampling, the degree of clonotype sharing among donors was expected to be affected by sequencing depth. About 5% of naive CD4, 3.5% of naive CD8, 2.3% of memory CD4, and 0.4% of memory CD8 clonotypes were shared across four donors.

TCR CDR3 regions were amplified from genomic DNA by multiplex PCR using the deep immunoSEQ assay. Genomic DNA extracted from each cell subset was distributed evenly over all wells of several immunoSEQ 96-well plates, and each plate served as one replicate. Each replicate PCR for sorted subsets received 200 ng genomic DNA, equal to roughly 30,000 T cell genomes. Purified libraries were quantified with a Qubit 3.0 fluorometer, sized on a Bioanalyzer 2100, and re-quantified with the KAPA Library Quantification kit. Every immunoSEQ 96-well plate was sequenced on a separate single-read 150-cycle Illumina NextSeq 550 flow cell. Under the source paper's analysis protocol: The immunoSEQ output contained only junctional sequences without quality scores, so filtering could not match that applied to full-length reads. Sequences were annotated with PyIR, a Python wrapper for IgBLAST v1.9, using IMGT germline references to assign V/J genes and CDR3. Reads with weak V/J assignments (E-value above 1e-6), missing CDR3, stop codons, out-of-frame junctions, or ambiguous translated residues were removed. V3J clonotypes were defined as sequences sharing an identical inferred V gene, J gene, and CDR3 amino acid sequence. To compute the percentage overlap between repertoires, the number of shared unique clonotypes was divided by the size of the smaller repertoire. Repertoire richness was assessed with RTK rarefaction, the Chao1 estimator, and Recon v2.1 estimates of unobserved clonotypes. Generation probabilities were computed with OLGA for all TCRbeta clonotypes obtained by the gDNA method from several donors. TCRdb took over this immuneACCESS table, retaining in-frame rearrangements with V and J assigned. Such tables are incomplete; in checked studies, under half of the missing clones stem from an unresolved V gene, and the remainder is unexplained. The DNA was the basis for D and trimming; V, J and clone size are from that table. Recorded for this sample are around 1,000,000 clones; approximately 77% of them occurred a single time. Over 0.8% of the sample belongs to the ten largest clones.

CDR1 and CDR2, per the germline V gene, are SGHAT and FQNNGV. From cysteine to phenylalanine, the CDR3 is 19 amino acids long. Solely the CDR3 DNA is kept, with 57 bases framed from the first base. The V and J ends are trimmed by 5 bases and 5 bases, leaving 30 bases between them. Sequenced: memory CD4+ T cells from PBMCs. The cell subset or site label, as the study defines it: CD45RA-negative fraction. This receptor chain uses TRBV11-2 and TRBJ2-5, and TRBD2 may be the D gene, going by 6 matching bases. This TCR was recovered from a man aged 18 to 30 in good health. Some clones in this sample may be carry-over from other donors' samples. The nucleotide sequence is TGTGCCAGCAGCCCCAGATTGGGCCAGGGAGGTTTTGGACTCGAGACCCAGTACTTC. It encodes CASSPRLGQGGFGLETQYF.